This T cell receptor beta chain was documented in a study of blood T cell repertoires in COVID-19. Looking at the study overall: Samples representing acute and convalescent COVID-19 were sourced from the United States, Italy and Spain. PBMCs, B-cell-depleted T cells, or T cells provided the cDNA or gDNA that made up the material.

Per germline, CDR1 ENHRY and CDR2 SYGVKD. The CDR3 extends over 15 amino acids. V was shortened by 3 bases and J by 1 base, with 13 bases between the two germline ends. In the study's own analysis: Estimates of nucleated cell counts were drawn from the amplification of reference gene primers. Clones were sequenced by immunoSEQ multiplex PCR, and TCRdb holds only the in-frame ones, with some missing. The V and J calls and clone size are taken from that table; D and trimming were inferred from the DNA. The sample holds around 310,000 clones; roughly 90% are singletons and the top ten take 3% to 4%. The receptor's source is a woman between 50 and 59 years old with active or convalescent COVID-19. The specimen was peripheral blood. This chain links TRBV10-3 with TRBJ2-7; a possible D gene is TRBD2 (6 bases). CDR3 nucleotides: TGTGCCATCAGTGATGGGGGGAGCAGTTCCTACGAGCAGTACTTC. It encodes CAISDGGSSSYEQYF.